This T cell receptor (beta chain) was found in a study of beta chain features in type 1 diabetes (dated 2018 in TCRdb). Regarding the complete study: No differences in mean age, gender distribution, total cell number or subset yield were found between patients and healthy donors. In the study, TCRB repertoires of sorted circulating CD4+ T cell subsets from recently diagnosed type 1 diabetes patients were compared with those of matched healthy donors. A total of 90 million to 140 million sorted cells were examined across all samples, and RNA yield correlated strongly with the number of cells per subset. Whereas all 30 or so donors provided naive and central memory subsets, regulatory and stem cell-like memory subsets were isolated from just 8 patients and about 8 healthy donors.

What the research found in general, with its limitations: Naive, central memory and regulatory TCRB repertoires appeared to be more similar among patients than among healthy donors. PCR may preferentially amplify shorter templates, but because patient and control samples were amplified and corrected together, any resulting skew would affect both groups equally. Because cDNA was sequenced instead of genomic DNA, activated cells with high expression could be over-represented, although the groups did not differ in activation or CD3 levels. Because small numbers of individuals were included in the HLA sub-analyses, any influence of HLA type on TCRB rearrangement was left unresolved. A moderate but significant shortening of TCRB CDR3 length was observed in type 1 diabetes patients in all four CD4+ subsets. At VDJ recombination sites, type 1 diabetes patients had fewer insertions and more deleted nucleotides, which implies abnormalities in thymic rearrangement.

This clone was counted only a few times. Its antigen is currently not known. Base qualities are not at hand, and no much larger clone is one base apart. Other DNA sequences in the sample encode the same CDR3. From each donor, a single peripheral blood sample of about 116 mL on average was drawn into heparinised tubes. Naive, central memory, regulatory and stem cell-like memory CD4+ T cells were sorted on a BD FACSAria II using a panel including CD45RO, CCR7, CD25, CD127, CD95 and CD27. Every sorted population had a purity above 95%. PBMCs were separated immediately by Lymphoprep density gradient centrifugation and were stained directly, without being cultured. Samples were stained and sorted in pairs, with one healthy donor and one patient per experiment, so that batch effects were minimized. CDR1 and CDR2, looked up from the germline V gene, are SGHVS and FNYEAQ. Trimming costs V 5 bases and J 8 bases, and their ends lie 10 bases apart. The CDR3 measures 12 amino acids from cysteine to phenylalanine. Kept here is only the CDR3 DNA, which spans 36 bases and is read in frame from base 1.

The entire amount of isolated RNA was reverse transcribed using the High Capacity cDNA Reverse Transcription Kit, so the sequenced TCRB transcripts were expressed ones. Naive, central memory and regulatory T cell samples underwent deep immunoSEQ sequencing, averaging approximately 3.5 million total reads per sample. After sorted cells were lysed in RLT buffer, RNA was extracted with DNase-treated RNeasy Micro or Mini kits, with the choice depending on cell number. To prevent cross-contamination, every cell subset was processed on its own, while patient and healthy donor samples were processed together. The immunoSEQ multiplex PCR was used to amplify TCRB sequences from cDNA, yielding 87-bp fragments that span the CDR3 region. Sequencing of the amplicons was done on the Illumina HiSeq platform. As for the original processing: Synthetic template baselines were used to correct PCR bias computationally, reads within Hamming distance 2 were collapsed together, and singletons that could not be merged were discarded. Reads were aligned against IMGT to assign V, D and J genes, CDR3 length and insertions or deletions at six rearrangement sites. Within each subset, clonotype counts were normalized to sorted cell number, after which true diversity and Gini coefficients were computed with the tcR R package. The overlap coefficient, calculated on TCRB nucleotide sequences, was used to measure repertoire sharing. Drawn from immuneACCESS, this table holds only the in-frame rearrangements with V and J called that TCRdb kept. Clones are partly lost; checked studies trace under half to an unresolved V gene and leave the rest unexplained. Clone size and the V and J calls come from that table; the DNA yielded D and trimming. The sample includes almost 350,000 clones, with roughly 8% observed a single time. The ten largest make up 0.44% of the sample.

Sequencing used central memory CD4+ T cells from blood. The V and J genes are TRBV7-6 and TRBJ2-1; a weak D assignment points to TRBD2 (6 bases agree). The source is a woman between 18 and 30 years old in good health. The DNA is TGTGCCAGCAGCCTCGGGGGATATGAGCAGTTCTTC. The translation is CASSLGGYEQFF.